This entry lists 30 T cell receptor beta chains sequenced from one sample in a study of early T cells in non-severe SARS-CoV-2 infection. From the 5' RACE reads, TCRdb called clonotypes with MiXCR, one entry per CDR3 protein. The table lists about 30,000 distinct CDR3 sequences, approximately 7% of them singletons, with 30% to 45% in the top ten. Sequenced sample: whole blood. These receptor sequences come from an adult who was a healthcare worker with PCR-confirmed SARS-CoV-2 infection or an uninfected control (not recorded which).

This clonotype was seen ten or more times. V usage is TRBV9 and J usage is TRBJ2-7, with D possibly matching TRBD1 (8 bases). V was cut by 0 bases and J by 6 bases, with 13 bases left in between. The germline V gene has CDR1 SGDLS and CDR2 YYNGEE. The CDR3 extends over 14 amino acids. The CDR3, as DNA: TGTGCCAGCAGCGTAGCATACAGGGGGGGCGAGCAGTACTTC. Its translation is CASSVAYRGGEQYF.

This clonotype has a count of ten or more. This sequence joins TRBV12-3 or TRBV12-4 and TRBJ2-7; D remains ambiguous. There are 13 residues in the CDR3. V was pared by 5 bases and J by 2 bases, with 10 bases between. CDR3 sequence (DNA): TGTGCCAGCAGTCAGAACAATGCCTACGAGCAGTACTTC. It encodes CASSQNNAYEQYF.

The table lists this clonotype with many counts. The chain combines TRBV20-1 with TRBJ2-1; the match to TRBD1 covers 10 bases. From germline, CDR1 is DFQATT and CDR2 SNEGSKA (reference sequence). J gave up 5 bases and V 4 bases, and 5 bases lay outside the gene matches. The CDR3 has 14 amino acids. The CDR3 protein is CSAISGQGHNEQFF. DNA for the CDR3: TGCAGTGCTATCTCGGGACAGGGGCACAATGAGCAGTTCTTC.

At least ten counts were recorded for this clonotype. V is TRBV25-1 and J is TRBJ2-2; tentative D call: TRBD1 (6 bases). The V and J ends lost 6 bases and 1 base respectively, with 6 bases between them. CDR3 length: 13 residues. The germline CDR1 and CDR2 sequences are MGHDK and SYGVNS. This chain's CDR3 is CASRGQNTGELFF. The DNA of the CDR3 is TGTGCCAGCAGGGGACAGAACACCGGGGAGCTGTTTTTT.

Many counts were recorded for this clonotype. The rearrangement uses TRBV4-1 and TRBJ2-1; 7 bases match TRBD1. This CDR3 region has 16 residues. Germline CDR1 is MGHRA and CDR2 is YSYEKL. V was pared by 0 bases and J by 1 base, with 3 bases of the junction left unmatched. The CDR3 nucleotides read TGCGCCAGCAGCCAAGATGCAGGGGGTTCCTACAATGAGCAGTTCTTC. The encoded protein is CASSQDAGGSYNEQFF.

This clonotype came up many times. The chain links TRBV3-2 to TRBJ1-2; no check of the table's D call, TRBD1, against the DNA was made. TRBV3-2 is tagged as a pseudogene. The CDR3 loop spans 15 amino acids. CDR3 residues: CASSRPGQGYHGYTF. The CDR3 bases are TGTGCCAGCAGCCGGCCCGGACAGGGTTATCACGGCTACACCTTC.

The V gene is TRBV5-1, the J gene TRBJ2-3, with D maybe TRBD2 (5 bases). Between the trimmed V and J ends, which lost 0 bases and 2 bases, there was a span of 13 bases. Germline CDR1 reads SGHRS; CDR2 reads YFSETQ. The CDR3 loop spans 16 amino acids. The chain's CDR3 is CASSLELNGNTDTQYF. DNA of the CDR3: TGCGCCAGCAGCTTGGAGTTGAACGGGAACACAGATACGCAGTATTTT. Full variable domain (outside the CDR3, taken from reference TRBV5-1 and TRBJ2-3): KAGVTQTPRYLIKTRGQQVTLSCSPISGHRSVSWYQQTPGQGLQFLFEYFSETQRNKGNFPGRFSGRQFSNSRSEMNVSTLELGDSALYLCASSLELNGNTDTQYFGPGTRLTVL.

This clonotype was recorded at least ten times. CDR3 bases: TGTGCCAGCAGCTTATCAGGTTATGGCTACACCTTC. This translates into CASSLSGYGYTF. The chain employs TRBV7-9 and TRBJ1-2, with unresolved D. CDR3 length: 12 amino acids. Germline V gene lookup returns CDR1 SEHNR and CDR2 FQNEAQ (reference sequence). V was clipped by 2 bases and J by 5 bases, with 6 bases between them.

This clonotype was picked up many times. The V call is TRBV7-2, the J call TRBJ1-5, with TRBD1 matching over 8 bases. Germline V gene data show CDR1 as SGHTA and CDR2 as FQGNSA. This CDR3 region has 14 residues. J gave up 2 bases and V 5 bases, and 2 bases lay outside the gene matches. CDR3 sequence reads: CASSPGGGNQPQHF. As DNA, the CDR3 is TGTGCCAGCAGCCCAGGGGGCGGCAATCAGCCCCAGCATTTT.

In this sample, this clonotype turned up many times. The V call is TRBV7-9, the J call TRBJ2-7; D possibly corresponds to TRBD1 (6 bases). From germline, CDR1 is SEHNR and CDR2 FQNEAQ (reference sequence). The CDR3 has 14 residues. Trimming shortened V by 5 bases and J by 5 bases, and 16 bases separated the two germline ends. In DNA form, the CDR3 reads TGTGCCAGCAGCCCTCCGAGGGGGATCCACGAGCAGTACTTC. As protein: CASSPPRGIHEQYF.

Ten or more counts support this clonotype. The V and J genes are TRBV6-4 and TRBJ2-1, with 9 bases lining up with TRBD2. The J segment lost 0 bases and the V segment lost 3 bases, leaving 0 bases of the junction unmatched. The CDR3 length is 15 residues. CDR1 and CDR2 from the germline V gene are MRHNA and SNTAGT. The chain's CDR3 is CASSEAGGSYNEQFF. As DNA, the CDR3 is TGTGCCAGCAGTGAAGCGGGAGGCTCCTACAATGAGCAGTTCTTC.

Many counts were recorded for this clonotype. This rearrangement joins TRBV18 to TRBJ1-1, with 10 bases fitting TRBD1. The CDR3 contains 17 residues. The germline gives CDR1 KGHSH, CDR2 LQKENI. V gave up 1 base and J gave up 0 bases; unmatched junction bases: 5. The CDR3 loop is CASSPRGQGFMNTEAFF. CDR3 nucleotide sequence: TGTGCCAGCTCACCACGGGGACAGGGGTTTATGAACACTGAAGCTTTCTTT.

The chain couples TRBV11-3 to TRBJ2-3; 9 positions agree with TRBD2. The CDR3 has 16 residues. V lost 1 base, J lost 5 bases, and 7 bases stayed unmatched. Germline V gene sequence: CDR1 SGHNT, CDR2 YENEEA. This CDR3 reads CASSLVVPAGGDTQYF. The DNA for the CDR3 is TGTGCCAGCAGCTTAGTAGTCCCAGCGGGAGGAGATACGCAGTATTTT.

In its sample, this clonotype was seen many times. V and J are TRBV29-1 and TRBJ2-5; 9 nucleotides agree with TRBD1. With 6 bases clipped from V and 5 bases from J, the junction kept 4 bases outside the gene matches. The CDR3 runs to 12 residues. The germline V gene encodes CDR1 SQVTM and CDR2 ANQGSEA. The CDR3 spells CSVTGGSETQYF. CDR3 DNA: TGCAGCGTAACAGGGGGCTCGGAGACCCAGTACTTC.

This clonotype is labeled as medium-sized. The chain uses TRBV4-2 and TRBJ2-1; 7 nucleotides agree with TRBD2. Trimming removed 0 bases from V and 4 bases from J; junction bases left unmatched: 3. CDR3 length: 15 amino acids. Germline assignment: CDR1 LGHNA and CDR2 YNFKEQ. The CDR3 DNA follows: TGTGCCAGCAGCCAAGAATGGGAGGGGTACAATGAGCAGTTCTTC. Translated: CASSQEWEGYNEQFF.

This clonotype was seen ten or more times. The rearrangement uses TRBV20-1 and TRBJ2-7; perhaps TRBD1 as D (6 bases). Germline V gene sequence: CDR1 DFQATT, CDR2 SNEGSKA (reference sequence). This CDR3 has 15 residues. V was clipped by 1 base and J by 3 bases, with 16 bases between them. CDR3 coding DNA: TGCAGTGCTAGAGTGCATGAGACAGGTTTCTACGAGCAGTACTTC. Its translation is CSARVHETGFYEQYF.

The table lists this clonotype with many counts. V and J are TRBV7-9 and TRBJ2-2, with 11 positions matching TRBD1. This CDR3 spans 16 amino acids. CDR1 and CDR2 (germline): SEHNR, FQNEAQ (reference sequence). Trimming cost V 5 bases and J 4 bases; bases outside gene matches: 6. The CDR3 DNA reads TGTGCCAGCAGCCGGACCGGGACAGGGGGCACCGGGGAGCTGTTTTTT. Translating gives CASSRTGTGGTGELFF.

This clonotype was observed at least ten times. This rearrangement joins TRBV12-3 or TRBV12-4 to TRBJ1-1, with D uncertain. Deletions cut 7 bases from V and 4 bases from J, with 10 bases between. The length of the CDR3 is 12 residues. The CDR3 nucleotides read TGTGCCAGCACCCTCTCGGGCACTGAAGCTTTCTTT. Translated, it gives CASTLSGTEAFF.

This clonotype was detected ten times or more. This sequence joins TRBV12-5 and TRBJ2-2; D gene ambiguous. This CDR3 spans 16 amino acids. Per germline, CDR1 LGHNT and CDR2 FRNRAP. V was clipped by 1 base and J by 2 bases, with 11 bases between them. The CDR3 sequence is CASGLALPRNTGELFF. CDR3 nucleotide sequence: TGTGCTAGTGGTTTGGCCCTGCCCAGAAACACCGGGGAGCTGTTTTTT.

About this clonotype itself: A read error is possible here, since a much larger clone lies one base away. The final CDR3 position lacks the conserved phenylalanine or tryptophan, pointing to a likely read error. The J gene is TRBJ1-2, the V gene TRBV29-1; 12 bases are a match to TRBD1. Trimming took 4 bases from V and 5 from J; bases not matched to a gene: 8. Per the germline V gene, CDR1 is SQVTM and CDR2 is ANQGSEA. The CDR3 is made up of 15 amino acids. CDR3 DNA: TGCAGCGTTGCCGGGACAGGGGGCGCGTTTTATGGCTACACCTCC. Encoded protein: CSVAGTGGAFYGYTS.

This clonotype came up a few times. This sequence joins TRBV28 and TRBJ2-5; D is unclear. V lost 3 bases, J lost 5 bases, and 10 bases lay in between. CDR3 length: 13 amino acids. Germline V gene data show CDR1 as MDHEN and CDR2 as SYDVKM. The CDR3 region is CASSFQAGETQYF. CDR3 nucleotide sequence: TGTGCCAGCAGTTTCCAGGCCGGGGAGACCCAGTACTTC.

This clonotype came up many times. This chain uses TRBV7-2 with TRBJ1-1, with D maybe TRBD1 (5 bases). This CDR3 has 13 residues. Germline CDR1 reads SGHTA; CDR2 reads FQGNSA. The V end was cut by 5 bases, the J end by 3 bases, with 10 bases between. For the CDR3, the DNA is TGTGCCAGCAGCCCGTACAGGTACACTGAAGCTTTCTTT. Encoded protein: CASSPYRYTEAFF.

This clonotype was seen ten or more times. CDR3 DNA: TGCGCCAGCAGCGGACTAGCGGGGACCTCTAGCACAGATACGCAGTATTTT. Its protein product is CASSGLAGTSSTDTQYF. This sequence joins TRBV5-1 and TRBJ2-3, with 12 bases aligning to TRBD2. Germline CDR1 and CDR2: SGHRS and YFSETQ. The CDR3 loop spans 17 amino acids. V gave up 4 bases and J gave up 0 bases; unmatched junction bases: 6. Full variable domain (rest looked up from reference TRBV5-1 and TRBJ2-3): KAGVTQTPRYLIKTRGQQVTLSCSPISGHRSVSWYQQTPGQGLQFLFEYFSETQRNKGNFPGRFSGRQFSNSRSEMNVSTLELGDSALYLCASSGLAGTSSTDTQYFGPGTRLTVL.

In its sample, this clonotype was seen many times. V is TRBV6-6 and J is TRBJ1-1; no definite D call. The CDR3 loop spans 14 amino acids. CDR1 is MNHNY, CDR2 SVGAGI, per germline (reference sequence). V was trimmed by 4 bases and J by 1 base, leaving 10 bases between them. The CDR3 loop is CASSWRAENTEAFF. The CDR3 DNA follows: TGTGCCAGCAGTTGGAGGGCGGAGAACACTGAAGCTTTCTTT.

This clonotype came up many times. Written as DNA, the CDR3 is TGCGCCAGCAGCCCGACAGGGCAGATGAACACTGAAGCTTTCTTT. This gives the protein CASSPTGQMNTEAFF. The chain recombines TRBV5-1 with TRBJ1-1; the match to TRBD1 covers 7 bases. Looked up from germline, CDR1 is SGHRS and CDR2 is YFSETQ. The CDR3 totals 15 residues. After removal of 4 bases from V and 0 bases from J, the junction contained 6 bases not matched to a gene.

This clonotype has ten or more counts. The chain uses TRBV28 and TRBJ2-7; D is unclear. Trimming removed 6 bases from V and 7 bases from J, with 13 bases in between. The CDR3 covers 12 residues. Germline V gene data show CDR1 as MDHEN and CDR2 as SYDVKM. CDR3 nucleotides: TGTGCCAGCAGACATGGAGAAAGGGAGCAGTACTTC. Translating gives CASRHGEREQYF.

The table lists this clonotype with a few counts. The genes are TRBV3-1 and TRBJ2-5; TRBD2 is a possible D gene (6 bases). V was pared by 4 bases and J by 5 bases, with 11 bases between. Germline CDR1 and CDR2: LGHDT and YNNKEL (reference sequence). The CDR3 covers 13 residues. The CDR3 region has the DNA TGTGCCAGCAGCCGGGCGGGGTTGGAGACCCAGTACTTC. It encodes CASSRAGLETQYF.

In this sample, this clonotype turned up many times. The rearrangement uses TRBV6-1 and TRBJ2-1; D is uncertain. V was clipped by 8 bases and J by 3 bases, with 8 bases between them. There are 12 residues in the CDR3. The germline V gene has CDR1 MNHNS and CDR2 SASEGT. In DNA, the CDR3 is TGTGCCAGCTCGAGAAACTACAATGAGCAGTTCTTC. This gives the protein CASSRNYNEQFF.

This clonotype came up many times. V is TRBV19 and J is TRBJ2-7; D is possibly TRBD1 or TRBD2 (5 bases each). The ends were cut back, 11 bases at V and 3 bases at J, with 17 bases in the middle. Germline assignment: CDR1 LNHDA and CDR2 SQIVND (reference sequence). The CDR3 contains 13 residues. The CDR3 sequence: CAPQTRDLYEQYF. Written as DNA, the CDR3 is TGTGCCCCACAGACTCGGGACCTCTACGAGCAGTACTTC.

There are many counts of this clonotype. The genes are TRBV7-9 and TRBJ2-5; possibly TRBD2 for D (6 bases). Germline V gene data show CDR1 as SEHNR and CDR2 as FQNEAQ (reference sequence). The CDR3 is made up of 17 amino acids. With 1 base removed from V and 5 bases from J, the gap between germline ends came to 20 bases. CDR3 in amino acids: CASSLGNGGPIEETQYF. CDR3 sequence (DNA): TGTGCCAGCAGCTTAGGGAACGGAGGGCCTATCGAGGAGACCCAGTACTTC.